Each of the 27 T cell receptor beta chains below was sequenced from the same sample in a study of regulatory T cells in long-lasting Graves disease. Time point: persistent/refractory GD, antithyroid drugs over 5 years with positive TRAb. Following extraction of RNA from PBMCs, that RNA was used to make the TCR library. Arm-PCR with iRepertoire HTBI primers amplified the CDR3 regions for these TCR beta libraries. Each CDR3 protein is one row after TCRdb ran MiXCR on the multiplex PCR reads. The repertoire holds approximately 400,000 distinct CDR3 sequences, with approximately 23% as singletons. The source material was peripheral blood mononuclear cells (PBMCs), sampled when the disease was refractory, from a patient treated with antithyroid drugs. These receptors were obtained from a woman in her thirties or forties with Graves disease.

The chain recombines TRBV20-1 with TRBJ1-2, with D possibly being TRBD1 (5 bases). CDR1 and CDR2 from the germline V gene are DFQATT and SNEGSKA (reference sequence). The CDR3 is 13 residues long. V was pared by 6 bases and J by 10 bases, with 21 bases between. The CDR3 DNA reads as TGCAGTGCATCCTATCTGGGGCCCCAGGCCTACACCTTC. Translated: CSASYLGPQAYTF.

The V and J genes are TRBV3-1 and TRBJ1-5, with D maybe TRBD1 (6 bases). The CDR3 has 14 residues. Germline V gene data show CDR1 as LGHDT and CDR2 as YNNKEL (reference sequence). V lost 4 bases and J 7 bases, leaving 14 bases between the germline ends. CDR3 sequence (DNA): TGTGCCAGCAGCCGTCAGGGGTCGAAACAGCCCCAGCATTTT. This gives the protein CASSRQGSKQPQHF.

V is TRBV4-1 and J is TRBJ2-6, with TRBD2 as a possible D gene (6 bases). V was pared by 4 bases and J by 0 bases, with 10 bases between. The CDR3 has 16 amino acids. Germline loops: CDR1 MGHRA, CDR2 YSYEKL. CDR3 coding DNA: TGCGCCAGCAGCCGCCTCGGGAGCTCTGGGGCCAACGTCCTGACTTTC. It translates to CASSRLGSSGANVLTF.

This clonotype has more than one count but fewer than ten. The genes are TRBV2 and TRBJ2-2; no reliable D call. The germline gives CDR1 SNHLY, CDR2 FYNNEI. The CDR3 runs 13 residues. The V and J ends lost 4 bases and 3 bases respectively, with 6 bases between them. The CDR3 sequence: CASSVFYTGELFF. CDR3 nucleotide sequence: TGTGCCAGCAGTGTATTTTACACCGGGGAGCTGTTTTTT.

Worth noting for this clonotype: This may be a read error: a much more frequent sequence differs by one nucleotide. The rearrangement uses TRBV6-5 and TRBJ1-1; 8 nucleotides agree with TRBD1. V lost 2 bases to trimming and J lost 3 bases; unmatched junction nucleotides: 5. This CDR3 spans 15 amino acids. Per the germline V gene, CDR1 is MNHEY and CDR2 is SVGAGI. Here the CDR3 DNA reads TGTGCCAGCAGTTACCCTTCGACAGGGGACACTGAAGCTTTCTTT. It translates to CASSYPSTGDTEAFF.

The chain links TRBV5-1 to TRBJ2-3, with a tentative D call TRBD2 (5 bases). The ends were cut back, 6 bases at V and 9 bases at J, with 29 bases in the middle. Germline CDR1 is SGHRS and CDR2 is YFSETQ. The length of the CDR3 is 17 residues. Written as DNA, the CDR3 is TGCGCCAGCACCACGGTAGTTAGAAGCGGATACGATGAGACGCAGTATTTT. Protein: CASTTVVRSGYDETQYF.

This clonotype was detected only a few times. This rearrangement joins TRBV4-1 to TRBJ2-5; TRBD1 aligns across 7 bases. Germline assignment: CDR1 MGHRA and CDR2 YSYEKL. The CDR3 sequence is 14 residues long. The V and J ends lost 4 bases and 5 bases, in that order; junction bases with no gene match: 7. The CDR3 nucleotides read TGCGCCAGCAGCCGGGACAGCCTGGGTGAGACCCAGTACTTC. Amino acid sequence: CASSRDSLGETQYF.

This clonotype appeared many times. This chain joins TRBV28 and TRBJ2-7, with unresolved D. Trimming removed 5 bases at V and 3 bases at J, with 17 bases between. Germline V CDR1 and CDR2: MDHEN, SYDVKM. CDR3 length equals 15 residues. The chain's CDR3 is CASSPPRKGIYEQYF. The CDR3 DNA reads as TGTGCCAGCAGTCCCCCCCGGAAGGGAATCTACGAGCAGTACTTC.

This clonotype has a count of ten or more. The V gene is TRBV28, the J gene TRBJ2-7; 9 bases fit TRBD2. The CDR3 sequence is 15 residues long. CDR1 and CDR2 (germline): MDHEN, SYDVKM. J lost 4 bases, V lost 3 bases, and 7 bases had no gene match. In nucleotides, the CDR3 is TGTGCCAGCAGTTTGAGTAGCGGGAGTTTATACGAGCAGTACTTC. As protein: CASSLSSGSLYEQYF.

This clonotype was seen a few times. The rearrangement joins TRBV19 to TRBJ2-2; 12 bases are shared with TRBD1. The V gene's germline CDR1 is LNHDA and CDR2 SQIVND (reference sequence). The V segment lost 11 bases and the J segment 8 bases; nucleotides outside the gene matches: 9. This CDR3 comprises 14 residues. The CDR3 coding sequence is TGTGCCCGCACACCGGGACAGGGGGCTGGGGAGCTGTTTTTT. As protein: CARTPGQGAGELFF.

In nucleotides, the CDR3 is TGCGCCAGCAGCCAGCCCGCGGGGGGCTCCTACGAGCAGTACTTC. Protein: CASSQPAGGSYEQYF. The rearrangement links TRBV4-1 to TRBJ2-7; 8 positions match TRBD2. Unmatched junction bases numbered 4, after V lost 3 bases and J lost 0 bases. Per the germline V gene, CDR1 is MGHRA and CDR2 is YSYEKL. This CDR3 is built from 15 residues.

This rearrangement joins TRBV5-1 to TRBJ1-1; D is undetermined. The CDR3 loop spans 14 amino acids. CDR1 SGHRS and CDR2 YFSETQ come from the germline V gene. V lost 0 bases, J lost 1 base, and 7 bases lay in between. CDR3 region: CASSLASENTEAFF. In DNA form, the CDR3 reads TGCGCCAGCAGCTTGGCCTCTGAGAACACTGAAGCTTTCTTT.

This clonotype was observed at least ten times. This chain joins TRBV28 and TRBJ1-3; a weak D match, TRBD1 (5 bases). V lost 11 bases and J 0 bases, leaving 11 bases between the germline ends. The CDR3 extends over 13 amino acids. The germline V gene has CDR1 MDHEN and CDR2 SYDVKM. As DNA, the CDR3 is TGTGCCGGGGGGGGTGGCTCTGGAAACACCATATATTTT. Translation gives CAGGGGSGNTIYF.

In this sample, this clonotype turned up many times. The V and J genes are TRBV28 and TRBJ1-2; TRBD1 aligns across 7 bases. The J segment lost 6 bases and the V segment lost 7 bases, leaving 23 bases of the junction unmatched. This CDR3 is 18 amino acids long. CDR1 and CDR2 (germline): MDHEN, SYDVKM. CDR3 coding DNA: TGTGCCAGCAACTCCGCAGGGGGTAGAGGACGAAAATTCGATGGCTACACCTTC. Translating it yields CASNSAGGRGRKFDGYTF.

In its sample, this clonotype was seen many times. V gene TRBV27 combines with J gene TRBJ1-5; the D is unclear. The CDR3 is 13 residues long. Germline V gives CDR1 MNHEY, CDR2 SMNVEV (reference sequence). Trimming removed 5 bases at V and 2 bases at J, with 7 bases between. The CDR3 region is CASSTQGNQPQHF. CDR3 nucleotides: TGTGCCAGCAGTACTCAGGGCAATCAGCCCCAGCATTTT.

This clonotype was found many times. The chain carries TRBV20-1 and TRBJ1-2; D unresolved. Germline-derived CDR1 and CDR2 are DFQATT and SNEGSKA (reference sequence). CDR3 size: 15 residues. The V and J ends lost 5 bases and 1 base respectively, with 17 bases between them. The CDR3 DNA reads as TGCAGTGCTCCCCAGGACGGATGGGGTAACTATGGCTACACCTTC. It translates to CSAPQDGWGNYGYTF.

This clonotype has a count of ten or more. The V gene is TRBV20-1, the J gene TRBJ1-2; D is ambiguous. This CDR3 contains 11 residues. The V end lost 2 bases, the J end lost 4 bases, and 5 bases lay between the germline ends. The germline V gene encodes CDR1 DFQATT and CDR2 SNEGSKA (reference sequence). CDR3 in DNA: TGCAGTGCTAGACGGCTCTATGGCTACACCTTC. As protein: CSARRLYGYTF.

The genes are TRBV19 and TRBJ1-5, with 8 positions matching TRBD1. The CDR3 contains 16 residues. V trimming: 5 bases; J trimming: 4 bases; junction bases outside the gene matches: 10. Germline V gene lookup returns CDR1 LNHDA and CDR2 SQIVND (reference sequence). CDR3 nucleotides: TGTGCCAGTAGTCCCGGACAGGGAATTAGAAATCAGCCCCAGCATTTT. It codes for CASSPGQGIRNQPQHF. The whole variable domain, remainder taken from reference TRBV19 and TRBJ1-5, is DGGITQSPKYLFRKEGQNVTLSCEQNLNHDAMYWYRQDPGQGLRLIYYSQIVNDFQKGDIAEGYSVSREKKESFPLTVTSAQKNPTAFYLCASSPGQGIRNQPQHFGDGTRLSIL.

In DNA form, the CDR3 reads TGTGCCACCAGCAGGGGACAGGGGGCTTATAATGAAAAACTGTTTTTT. Its protein is CATSRGQGAYNEKLFF. The chain carries TRBV15 and TRBJ1-4, with 12 bases lining up with TRBD1. Germline lookup yields CDR1 LNHNV and CDR2 YYDKDF (reference sequence). Unmatched junction bases numbered 3, after V lost 3 bases and J lost 4 bases. The CDR3 is 16 residues long.

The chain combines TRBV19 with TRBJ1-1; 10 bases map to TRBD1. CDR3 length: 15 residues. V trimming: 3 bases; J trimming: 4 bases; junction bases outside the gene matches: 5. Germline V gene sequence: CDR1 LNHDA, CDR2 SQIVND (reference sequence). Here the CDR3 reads CASSMTGGWGTEAFF. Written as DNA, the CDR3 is TGTGCCAGTAGTATGACAGGGGGCTGGGGCACTGAAGCTTTCTTT.

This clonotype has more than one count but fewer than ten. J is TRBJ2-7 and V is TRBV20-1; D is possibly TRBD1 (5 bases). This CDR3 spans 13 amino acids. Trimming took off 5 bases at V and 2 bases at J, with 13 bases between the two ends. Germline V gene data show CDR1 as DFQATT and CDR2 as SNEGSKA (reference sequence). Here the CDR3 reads CSAPRGPPYEQYF. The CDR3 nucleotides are TGCAGTGCTCCTAGGGGCCCACCCTACGAGCAGTACTTC.

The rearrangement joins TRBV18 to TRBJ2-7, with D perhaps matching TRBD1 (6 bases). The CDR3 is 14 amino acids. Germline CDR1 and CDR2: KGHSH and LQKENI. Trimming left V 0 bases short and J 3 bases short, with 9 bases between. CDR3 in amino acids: CASSPPGQLYEQYF. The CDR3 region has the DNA TGTGCCAGCTCACCACCGGGACAACTCTACGAGCAGTACTTC. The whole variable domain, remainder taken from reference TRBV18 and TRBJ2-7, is NAGVMQNPRHLVRRRGQEARLRCSPMKGHSHVYWYRQLPEEGLKFMVYLQKENIIDESGMPKERFSAEFPKEGPSILRIQQVVRGDSAAYFCASSPPGQLYEQYFGPGTRLTVT.

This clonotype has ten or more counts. The CDR3 spells CASSPMAGTGFDEQYF. CDR3 nucleotide sequence: TGTGCCAGCAGCCCAATGGCGGGGACAGGGTTCGACGAGCAGTACTTC. The rearrangement joins TRBV11-2 to TRBJ2-7; 9 positions agree with TRBD1. The CDR3 contains 16 residues. V lost 5 bases and J lost 5; bases outside the gene matches: 13. Germline values: CDR1 SGHAT, CDR2 FQNNGV.

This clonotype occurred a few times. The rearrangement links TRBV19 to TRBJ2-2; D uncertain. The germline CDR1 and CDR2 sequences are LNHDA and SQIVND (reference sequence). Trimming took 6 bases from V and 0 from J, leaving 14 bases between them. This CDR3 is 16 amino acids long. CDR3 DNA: TGTGCCAGTAGGAGGACGGTCTCCCCGAACACCGGGGAGCTGTTTTTT. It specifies CASRRTVSPNTGELFF.

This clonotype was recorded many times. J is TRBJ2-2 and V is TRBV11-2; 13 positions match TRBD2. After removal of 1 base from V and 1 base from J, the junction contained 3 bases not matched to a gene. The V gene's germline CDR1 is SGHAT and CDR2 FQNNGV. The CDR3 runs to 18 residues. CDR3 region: CASSLVTSGRENTGELFF. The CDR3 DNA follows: TGTGCCAGCAGCTTAGTAACTAGCGGGAGGGAGAACACCGGGGAGCTGTTTTTT. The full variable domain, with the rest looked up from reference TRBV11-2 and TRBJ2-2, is EAGVAQSPRYKIIEKRQSVAFWCNPISGHATLYWYQQILGQGPKLLIQFQNNGVVDDSQLPKDRFSAERLKGVDSTLKIQPAKLEDSAVYLCASSLVTSGRENTGELFFGEGSRLTVL.

CDR3 bases: TGTGCCAGCAGCTCCAGGGTTGGAAAACTGTTTTTT. Protein sequence: CASSSRVGKLFF. The chain recombines TRBV13 with TRBJ1-4; the D gene is possibly TRBD1 (5 bases). Trimming stripped 4 bases from V and 10 bases from J, with 10 bases between. This CDR3 is built from 12 residues. CDR1 and CDR2 (germline): PRHDT, FYEKMQ (reference sequence).

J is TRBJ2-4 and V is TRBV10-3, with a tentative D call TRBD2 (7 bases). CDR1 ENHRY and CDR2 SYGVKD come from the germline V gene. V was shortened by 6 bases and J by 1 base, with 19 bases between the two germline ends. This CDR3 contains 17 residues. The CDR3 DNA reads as TGTGCCATCAGCGTTGGCGTGCGGGGGCCGGCCAAAAACATTCAGTACTTC. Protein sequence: CAISVGVRGPAKNIQYF.